The 29 T cell receptor beta chains presented below share a single source sample, sequenced in a study of CD8+CD57+ T cells in acquired aplastic anemia. The template used for profiling TCR beta VDJ and CDR3 was genomic DNA. MiXCR, applied by TCRdb to the reads, yields one record per CDR3 protein. The repertoire holds 150,000 to 200,000 distinct CDR3 sequences, about 64% seen once, with approximately 44% in the top ten. Sequenced sample: sorted CD4+, CD8+, or CD8+CD57+ T cells (not recorded which) from PBMCs. The receptors stem from a human donor with severe aplastic anemia or a healthy control (not recorded which).

The sample holds a few counts of this clonotype. This rearrangement joins TRBV30 to TRBJ1-2; 9 bases line up with TRBD1. The CDR3 totals 13 residues. Germline CDR1 is GTSNPN and CDR2 is SVGIG (reference sequence). After removal of 0 bases from V and 6 bases from J, the junction contained 2 bases not matched to a gene. CDR3 nucleotides: TGTGCCTGGAGTGTGACAGGGGGGGATGGCTACACCTTC. The encoded protein is CAWSVTGGDGYTF.

This clonotype was detected many times. V usage is TRBV5-8 and J usage is TRBJ2-1, with 14 nucleotides matching TRBD2. The CDR3 is made up of 17 amino acids. J was trimmed by 4 bases and V by 5 bases; bases with no gene match: 8. In germline, CDR1 is SGHTS, CDR2 YDEGEE. The CDR3 bases are TGTGCCAGCAGTTCAGGACTAGCGGGGGGACAATACAATGAGCAGTTCTTC. Protein product: CASSSGLAGGQYNEQFF.

Worth noting for this clonotype: One end of the junction varies from germline; a read error may be responsible. This rearrangement joins TRBV5-1 to TRBJ1-5; no clear D gene. Germline V CDR1 and CDR2: SGHRS, YFSETQ. This CDR3 is built from 12 residues. The CDR3, as DNA: TGTGCCAGCAGCTTATTCGGTCAGCCCCAGCATTTT. As protein: CASSLFGQPQHF. Supplemented by reference TRBV5-1 and TRBJ1-5, the full variable domain reads KAGVTQTPRYLIKTRGQQVTLSCSPISGHRSVSWYQQTPGQGLQFLFEYFSETQRNKGNFPGRFSGRQFSNSRSEMNVSTLELGDSALYLCASSLFGQPQHFGDGTRLSIL.

This clonotype appeared a single time. The chain uses TRBV20-1 and TRBJ1-1; 9 positions match TRBD1. Germline V gives CDR1 DFQATT, CDR2 SNEGSKA (reference sequence). Trimming cost V 4 bases and J 3 bases; bases outside gene matches: 6. The CDR3 extends over 14 amino acids. CDR3 sequence: CSATMTGGDTEAFF. In nucleotides, the CDR3 is TGCAGTGCTACTATGACAGGGGGGGACACTGAAGCTTTCTTT.

Note on this clonotype: The DNA is left out, because the CDR3 cannot be placed on it with certainty; the CDR3 is given as TCRdb lists it. This chain links TRBV10-3 with TRBJ2-7; TRBD2, the D gene given by the table, was not confirmed from the DNA. The CDR3 sequence runs 16 residues, both termini included. Germline lookup yields CDR1 ENHRY and CDR2 SYGVKD. The CDR3 sequence: CAICSARGTSYYEQYF.

This chain uses TRBV24-1 with TRBJ2-2, with 10 nucleotides matching TRBD2. Germline V CDR1 and CDR2: KGHDR, SFDVKD. V lost 1 base to trimming and J lost 0 bases; unmatched junction nucleotides: 4. The CDR3 spans 18 residues. The chain's CDR3 is CATSDFGLAETNTGELFF. The CDR3 coding sequence is TGTGCCACCAGTGATTTTGGACTAGCGGAGACGAACACCGGGGAGCTGTTTTTT.

The rearrangement joins TRBV11-2 to TRBJ2-5, with D perhaps being TRBD1 or TRBD2 (5 bases each). This CDR3 has 14 residues. Trimming removed 8 bases at V and 5 bases at J, with 18 bases between. The germline gives CDR1 SGHAT, CDR2 FQNNGV. The CDR3 DNA is TGTGCCAGCGGAGGCGGACAAGCAGGGGAGACCCAGTACTTC. The encoded protein is CASGGGQAGETQYF.

Comments on this clonotype: Given a much more abundant clone one base away, this may be a read error. CDR3 in DNA: TGTGCCAGCAGCTTACTTACAGGGGGGTACGAGCAGTACTTC. Protein: CASSLLTGGYEQYF. The chain has TRBV7-6 and TRBJ2-7; 8 bases match TRBD1. Germline loops: CDR1 SGHVS, CDR2 FNYEAQ. This CDR3 has 14 residues. The V segment lost 2 bases and the J segment 4 bases; nucleotides outside the gene matches: 4.

This clonotype has a single count. This CDR3 is CSARRDSQETQYF. CDR3 DNA sequence: TGCAGTGCTAGACGGGACAGCCAAGAGACCCAGTACTTC. The chain joins TRBV20-1 to TRBJ2-5; TRBD1 agrees at 7 bases. Germline lookup yields CDR1 DFQATT and CDR2 SNEGSKA (reference sequence). V was pared by 2 bases and J by 1 base, with 1 base of the junction left unmatched. This CDR3 comprises 13 residues.

This clonotype was seen a few times. V is TRBV19 and J is TRBJ2-7; D is unresolved. The germline CDR1 and CDR2 sequences are LNHDA and SQIVND (reference sequence). V gave up 5 bases and J gave up 4 bases, with 15 bases separating them. This CDR3 has 14 residues. In DNA form, the CDR3 reads TGTGCCAGTAGTGCCGGGTCGAACCTATACGAGCAGTACTTC. It specifies CASSAGSNLYEQYF.

This rearrangement joins TRBV9 to TRBJ1-5; D not resolved. In germline, CDR1 is SGDLS, CDR2 YYNGEE. The germline V and J ends were trimmed by 3 bases and 4 bases, with 5 bases remaining between them. The CDR3 is 12 residues long. CDR3 sequence (DNA): TGTGCCAGCAGCGGACTGAATCAGCCCCAGCATTTT. Amino acid sequence: CASSGLNQPQHF.

Worth noting for this clonotype: A much larger clone differs by one base, so this may be a read error. Because the CDR3 is missing its conserved closing phenylalanine or tryptophan, this is likely a read error. V gene TRBV4-2 combines with J gene TRBJ2-1, with 7 nucleotides matching TRBD2. There are 16 residues in the CDR3. J lost 4 bases, V lost 5 bases, and 11 bases had no gene match. The germline V gene has CDR1 LGHNA and CDR2 YNFKEQ. CDR3 DNA sequence: TGTGCCAGCAGCTCGTGGACTAGTATGGGGTACAATGAGCAGTTCCTC. Residues: CASSSWTSMGYNEQFL.

This clonotype was found many times. The chain is built from TRBV11-2 and TRBJ2-7; 7 nucleotides match TRBD1. CDR3 size: 13 residues. Trimming at V came to 4 bases and at J to 3 bases, leaving 3 bases not matched to a gene. CDR1 SGHAT and CDR2 FQNNGV come from the germline V gene. CDR3 nucleotide sequence: TGTGCCAGCAGCTATTGGGACAGCTACGAGCAGTACTTC. It specifies CASSYWDSYEQYF. The complete variable domain, with remaining parts taken from reference TRBV11-2 and TRBJ2-7, reads EAGVAQSPRYKIIEKRQSVAFWCNPISGHATLYWYQQILGQGPKLLIQFQNNGVVDDSQLPKDRFSAERLKGVDSTLKIQPAKLEDSAVYLCASSYWDSYEQYFGPGTRLTVT.

In regard to this clonotype: One end of the junction varies from germline; a read error may be responsible. This sequence joins TRBV6-6 and TRBJ1-2; D possibly corresponds to TRBD1 (6 bases). CDR3 length: 13 residues. Germline CDR1 and CDR2: MNHNY and SVGAGI (reference sequence). The CDR3 DNA sequence: TGCGCCAGCAACGGGGGGCAGAACCATGGCTACACCTTC. Encoded protein: CASNGGQNHGYTF.

The CDR3 nucleotides are TGTGCCAGCAGCTTACATAGCGGAGGCTACGAGCAGTACTTC. Translation gives CASSLHSGGYEQYF. The chain uses TRBV7-9 and TRBJ2-7, with a tentative D call TRBD2 (6 bases). The CDR3 is 14 residues long. The germline CDR1 and CDR2 sequences are SEHNR and FQNEAQ (reference sequence). V lost 2 bases and J 3 bases, leaving 11 bases between the germline ends.

This clonotype occurred a few times. The rearrangement joins TRBV29-1 to TRBJ2-7; D is possibly TRBD1 or TRBD2 (5 bases each). The CDR3 covers 11 residues. Germline assignment: CDR1 SQVTM and CDR2 ANQGSEA. V gave up 5 bases and J gave up 4 bases, with 9 bases separating them. CDR3 coding DNA: TGCAGCGTTCGGGACCTTTACGAGCAGTACTTC. It is translated as CSVRDLYEQYF.

The genes are TRBV7-2 and TRBJ2-3; no definite D call. The CDR3 is 14 residues long. Trimming pared 3 bases from V and 0 bases from J, leaving 7 bases between. The germline V gene has CDR1 SGHTA and CDR2 FQGNSA. Here the CDR3 reads CASSFGRSTDTQYF. CDR3 bases: TGTGCCAGCAGCTTTGGACGCAGCACAGATACGCAGTATTTT.

The CDR3 region has the DNA TGTGCCACCAGCAGCACGGAGAGCTCCTACGAGCAGTACTTC. Translation gives CATSSTESSYEQYF. V gene TRBV15 combines with J gene TRBJ2-7, with D uncertain. This CDR3 has 14 amino acids. Germline V gives CDR1 LNHNV, CDR2 YYDKDF (reference sequence). V shed 3 bases and J shed 0 bases, with 9 bases lying between them.

This clonotype was observed a handful of times. This chain joins TRBV20-1 and TRBJ2-7; TRBD1 matches 8 bases. Per germline, CDR1 DFQATT and CDR2 SNEGSKA (reference sequence). CDR3 length: 14 amino acids. The V gene end was trimmed by 3 bases and the J gene end by 2 bases; junction bases not matched to a gene: 6. CDR3 sequence (DNA): TGCAGTGCTAGCCTCCCGGGACAGGCCTACGAGCAGTACTTC. This translates into CSASLPGQAYEQYF.

The chain recombines TRBV5-1 with TRBJ2-2; D is ambiguous. This CDR3 contains 15 residues. Trimming shortened V by 1 base and J by 4 bases, and 11 bases separated the two germline ends. The germline gives CDR1 SGHRS, CDR2 YFSETQ. The CDR3: CASSLLGAGTGELFF. Written as DNA, the CDR3 is TGCGCCAGCAGCTTGCTCGGAGCTGGCACCGGGGAGCTGTTTTTT.

As concerns this clonotype: The junction departs from germline at one end; a sequencing error may be responsible. This chain uses TRBV20-1 with TRBJ2-7, with TRBD2 identical over 7 bases. In germline, CDR1 is DFQATT, CDR2 SNEGSKA (reference sequence). CDR3 length: 13 residues. CDR3 DNA sequence: TGCAGTGTTAGAGATGGGAGGGAATACGAGCAGTACTTC. Amino acid sequence: CSVRDGREYEQYF.

By its share, this clonotype is medium-sized. This chain uses TRBV5-6 with TRBJ1-1; D may be TRBD1 (5 bases). The CDR3 totals 17 residues. Trimming removed 1 base from V and 0 bases from J, with 16 bases in between. Germline values: CDR1 SGHDT, CDR2 YYEEEE. Here the CDR3 DNA reads TGTGCCAGCAGCTTGTACGCGGCAGGGCTTATGAACACTGAAGCTTTCTTT. Translation gives CASSLYAAGLMNTEAFF.

This clonotype showed up just a few times. The chain combines TRBV2 with TRBJ1-4; TRBD1 agrees at 10 bases. This CDR3 contains 12 residues. Germline V gene lookup returns CDR1 SNHLY and CDR2 FYNNEI. Unmatched junction bases numbered 2, after V lost 8 bases and J lost 8 bases. CDR3 residues: CASGGQGEKLFF. CDR3 bases: TGTGCCAGCGGGGGACAGGGGGAAAAACTGTTTTTT.

The chain has TRBV4-2 and TRBJ2-7; weak D call: TRBD1 (5 bases). CDR1 and CDR2 from the germline V gene are LGHNA and YNFKEQ. V lost 4 bases and J lost 7, with 14 bases in between. CDR3 length: 13 residues. The CDR3 bases are TGTGCCAGCAGCCCTTTAAGCAAGGGGGAGCAGTACTTC. Amino acids: CASSPLSKGEQYF.

The chain uses TRBV5-1 and TRBJ2-4; D perhaps matches TRBD2 (6 bases). Germline V lookup: CDR1 SGHRS, CDR2 YFSETQ. V was cut by 0 bases and J by 5 bases, with 9 bases left in between. This CDR3 region has 14 residues. CDR3 sequence (DNA): TGCGCCAGCAGCTTGGTTGGGACTCAAAACATTCAGTACTTC. It specifies CASSLVGTQNIQYF.

The table lists this clonotype with many counts. The rearrangement joins TRBV6-6 to TRBJ2-5; perhaps D is TRBD1 or TRBD2 (5 bases each). The CDR3 is 14 amino acids. V lost 4 bases and J lost 7, with 16 bases in between. From germline, CDR1 is MNHNY and CDR2 SVGAGI (reference sequence). The CDR3 region has the DNA TGTGCCAGCAGTTCCGGGACGCCCTTGGGGACCCAGTACTTC. It is translated as CASSSGTPLGTQYF.

V and J are TRBV15 and TRBJ2-7; no firm D call. This CDR3 region has 15 residues. Per germline, CDR1 LNHNV and CDR2 YYDKDF (reference sequence). Trimming stripped 0 bases from V and 10 bases from J, with 19 bases between. DNA for the CDR3: TGTGCCACCAGCAGAGAAACCGGCCGGAAGCACTCTCAGTACTTC. Protein sequence: CATSRETGRKHSQYF.

In its sample, this clonotype was seen a few times. The chain links TRBV24-1 to TRBJ2-5; no firm D call. This CDR3 has 12 amino acids. V lost 4 bases, J lost 8 bases, and 10 bases lay in between. The germline CDR1 and CDR2 sequences are KGHDR and SFDVKD. CDR3 sequence (DNA): TGTGCCACCAGTGAATCGGGCAGTACCCAGTACTTC. Translating gives CATSESGSTQYF.

The V and J genes are TRBV7-9 and TRBJ1-2; D remains unclear. The CDR3 is 13 residues long. Per germline, CDR1 SEHNR and CDR2 FQNEAQ (reference sequence). V gave up 1 base and J gave up 7 bases, with 10 bases separating them. CDR3 nucleotide sequence: TGTGCCAGCAGCTTAGATGAGTTTGCTGGCTACACCTTC. Translating gives CASSLDEFAGYTF.